This paragraph reports one T cell receptor beta chain. No antigen is known for it. According to the study, genomic DNA was the template for TCR beta VDJ and CDR3 profiling. TCRdb re-called the reads with MiXCR, one entry per CDR3 protein. The repertoire holds 250,000 or so distinct CDR3 sequences, more than 40% seen once, with 7% to 9.5% in the top ten. For sequencing, patients were chosen who had shown expansion of CD8+CD57+ cells by flow cytometry. Every patient had severe acquired aplastic anemia. The data were obtained in a study of CD8+CD57+ T cells in acquired aplastic anemia. Whole-study results and caveats: Comparison of patients with controls identified around 31 shared CD8+ CDR3 sequences.

The V and J ends lost 1 base and 0 bases, in that order; junction bases with no gene match: 9. Germline V lookup: CDR1 LNHDA, CDR2 SQIVND (reference sequence). The CDR3 extends over 20 amino acids. The receptor's source is a human donor with aplastic anemia. J is TRBJ2-6 and V is TRBV19; 10 positions match TRBD2. What was sequenced was sorted CD4+, CD8+, or CD8+CD57+ T cells (not recorded which) from PBMCs. CDR3 region: CASSIGRRLAGLSGANVLTF. Here the CDR3 DNA reads TGTGCCAGTAGTATAGGACGCAGACTAGCGGGTCTCTCTGGGGCCAACGTCCTGACTTTC.